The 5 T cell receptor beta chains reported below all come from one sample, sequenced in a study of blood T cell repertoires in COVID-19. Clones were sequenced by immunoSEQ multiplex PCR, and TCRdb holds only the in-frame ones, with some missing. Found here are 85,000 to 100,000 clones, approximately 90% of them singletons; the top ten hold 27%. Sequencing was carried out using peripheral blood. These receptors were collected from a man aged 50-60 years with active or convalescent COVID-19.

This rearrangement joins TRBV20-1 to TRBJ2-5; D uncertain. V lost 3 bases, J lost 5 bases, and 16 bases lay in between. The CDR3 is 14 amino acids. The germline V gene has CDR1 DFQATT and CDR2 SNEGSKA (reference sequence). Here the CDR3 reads CSASGSPGVETQYF. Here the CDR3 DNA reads TGCAGTGCTAGTGGCAGCCCCGGAGTGGAGACCCAGTACTTC.

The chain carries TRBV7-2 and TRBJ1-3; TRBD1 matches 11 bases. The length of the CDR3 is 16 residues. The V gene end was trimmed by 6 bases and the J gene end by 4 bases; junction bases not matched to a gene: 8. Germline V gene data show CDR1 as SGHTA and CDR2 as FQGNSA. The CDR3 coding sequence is TGTGCCAGCAGTTCGGACAGGGGGCGAGCCGGAAACACCATATATTTT. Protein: CASSSDRGRAGNTIYF. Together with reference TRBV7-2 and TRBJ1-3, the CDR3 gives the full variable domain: GAGVSQSPSNKVTEKGKDVELRCDPISGHTALYWYRQSLGQGLEFLIYFQGNSAPDKSGLPSDRFSAERTGGSVSTLTIQRTQQEDSAVYLCASSSDRGRAGNTIYFGEGSWLTVV.

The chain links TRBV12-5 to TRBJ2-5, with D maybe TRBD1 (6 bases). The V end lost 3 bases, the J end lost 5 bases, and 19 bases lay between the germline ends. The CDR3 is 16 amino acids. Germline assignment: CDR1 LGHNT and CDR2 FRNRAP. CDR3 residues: CASGFFPAGAGETQYF. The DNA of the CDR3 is TGTGCTAGTGGTTTTTTTCCGGCAGGGGCGGGTGAGACCCAGTACTTC.

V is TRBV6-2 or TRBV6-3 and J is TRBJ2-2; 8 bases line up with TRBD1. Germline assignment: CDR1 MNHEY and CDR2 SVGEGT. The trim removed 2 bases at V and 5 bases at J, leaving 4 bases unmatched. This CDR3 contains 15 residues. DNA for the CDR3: TGTGCCAGCAGTTACGCAAGGACAGGGACCGGGGAGCTGTTTTTT. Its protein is CASSYARTGTGELFF.

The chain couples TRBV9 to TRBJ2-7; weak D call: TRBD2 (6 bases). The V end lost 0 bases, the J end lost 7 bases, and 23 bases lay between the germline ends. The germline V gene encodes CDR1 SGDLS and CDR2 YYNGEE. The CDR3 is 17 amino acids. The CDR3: CASSVEGALAPRSEQYF. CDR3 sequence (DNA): TGTGCCAGCAGCGTAGAGGGCGCGCTAGCGCCCCGTTCGGAGCAGTACTTC.